This T cell receptor beta chain was recovered during a study of T-cell memory formation after mild COVID-19. Whole-study context: TCR clusters were largely donor specific.

Findings and caveats of the study: Pre-infection memory contained some responding clones, which suggested that cross-reactive memory had joined. The second-wave clones peaking on day 37 were not confirmed as SARS-CoV-2-specific.

Of note for this clonotype: Its antigen remains unidentified.

Trimming took 2 bases from V and 5 from J, leaving 13 bases between them. Germline-derived CDR1 and CDR2 are MNHEY and SVGAGI. The CDR3 spans 15 residues. Sample barcodes and UMIs were carried by the TCR alpha and TCR beta cDNA libraries that 5'RACE generated with constant-segment primers. From the 5' RACE reads, TCRdb called clonotypes with MiXCR, one entry per CDR3 protein. The sample lists 470,000 or so distinct CDR3 sequences; roughly 20% were seen once. Sequencing input: PBMCs or a T cell subset sorted from them (not recorded which). V usage is TRBV6-5 and J usage is TRBJ1-5; D gene ambiguous. This TCR was sampled from an adult woman who had mild COVID-19 (a few samples of this study predate the infection). Cell type and time point are not known. The CDR3 loop is CASSYSDIGDQPQHF. DNA for the CDR3: TGTGCCAGCAGTTACAGCGACATCGGGGATCAGCCCCAGCATTTT.